These T cell receptor beta chains were read from a single sample in a study of cytomegalovirus exposure and HLA in healthy donors. Sequencing was performed with immunoSEQ multiplex PCR; in TCRdb, only in-frame clones are kept and a portion is missing. The data show 130,000 to 150,000 clones, about four fifths seen once. Sequences were obtained from PBMCs. The receptors here all came from a woman aged 18-29 years in good health and CMV-seropositive. Each CDR3 is given with its conserved first and last residue. Each record gives: J gene, clone size, V gene, D gene, CDR3 DNA, CDR3 protein. A D gene is named only where the DNA matches it firmly. Only part of the rows carry a size: once, few, many, or a class if the clone is expanded.

j_call: TRBJ2-7
clone_size: .
v_call: TRBV5-1
d_call: TRBD1
cdr3_nt: TGCGCCAGCAGCTTGGGACAGGGGGCCTACGAGCAGTACTTC
cdr3_aa: CASSLGQGAYEQYF

j_call: TRBJ2-7
clone_size: .
v_call: TRBV29-1
d_call: TRBD1
cdr3_nt: TGCAGCGTCCTAAAGGGGGCGGCCAGCTCCTACGAGCAGTACTTC
cdr3_aa: CSVLKGAASSYEQYF

j_call: TRBJ2-7
clone_size: once
v_call: TRBV5-6
d_call: .
cdr3_nt: TGTGCCAGCAGCTTGTGGAACTATAACTCCTACGAGCAGTACTTC
cdr3_aa: CASSLWNYNSYEQYF

j_call: TRBJ2-1
clone_size: .
v_call: TRBV30
d_call: .
cdr3_nt: TGTGCCTGGAGTGGGGGGCACAATGAGCAGTTCTTC
cdr3_aa: CAWSGGHNEQFF

j_call: TRBJ1-2
clone_size: .
v_call: TRBV29-1
d_call: .
cdr3_nt: TGCAGCGTTGACGGGTACGGCTACACCTTC
cdr3_aa: CSVDGYGYTF

j_call: TRBJ2-5
clone_size: once
v_call: TRBV7-2
d_call: .
cdr3_nt: TGTGCCAGCAGCTTAGCACAGGCCAGGGTCGAGACCCAGTACTTC
cdr3_aa: CASSLAQARVETQYF

j_call: TRBJ1-2
clone_size: .
v_call: TRBV2
d_call: TRBD1
cdr3_nt: TGTGCCAGCAGAGTTGGGACAGTCTATGGCTACACCTTC
cdr3_aa: CASRVGTVYGYTF

j_call: TRBJ1-3
clone_size: .
v_call: TRBV9
d_call: .
cdr3_nt: TGTGCCAGCAGCGTAATGGCGGCTGCTGGAAACACCATATATTTT
cdr3_aa: CASSVMAAAGNTIYF

j_call: TRBJ1-1
clone_size: .
v_call: TRBV11-1
d_call: .
cdr3_nt: TGTGCCAGCAGCTTTGGAGGGTATATGAACACTGAAGCTTTCTTT
cdr3_aa: CASSFGGYMNTEAFF

j_call: TRBJ2-1
clone_size: .
v_call: TRBV4-1
d_call: .
cdr3_nt: TGCGCCAGCAGCCAAGAACCCGGTTTTGGTGGGCAGTTCTTC
cdr3_aa: CASSQEPGFGGQFF

j_call: TRBJ1-1
clone_size: .
v_call: TRBV18
d_call: .
cdr3_nt: TGTGCCAGCTCACCATCGGGTGACACTGAAGCTTTCTTT
cdr3_aa: CASSPSGDTEAFF

j_call: TRBJ2-1
clone_size: .
v_call: TRBV19
d_call: .
cdr3_nt: TGTGCCAGTAGTATAGCCACTTTGGTAAATGAGCAGTTCTTC
cdr3_aa: CASSIATLVNEQFF

j_call: TRBJ2-5
clone_size: .
v_call: TRBV5-1
d_call: .
cdr3_nt: TGCGCCAGCAGTTACAGGGAGCTCGAAGAGACCCAGTACTTC
cdr3_aa: CASSYRELEETQYF

j_call: TRBJ2-2
clone_size: few
v_call: TRBV11-2
d_call: .
cdr3_nt: TGTGCCAGCAGCTTAGTTTTTGGAGGCACCGGGGAGCTGTTTTTT
cdr3_aa: CASSLVFGGTGELFF

j_call: TRBJ2-5
clone_size: .
v_call: TRBV7-9
d_call: TRBD1
cdr3_nt: TGTGCCAGCAGCTTAGTCCCGGGACAGGGACAAGAGACCCAGTACTTC
cdr3_aa: CASSLVPGQGQETQYF

j_call: TRBJ1-5
clone_size: .
v_call: TRBV19
d_call: TRBD1
cdr3_nt: TGTGCCAGTGGACCGGGACAGGGGCGAGGTAGCAATCAGCCCCAGCATTTT
cdr3_aa: CASGPGQGRGSNQPQHF

j_call: TRBJ2-1
clone_size: .
v_call: TRBV28
d_call: TRBD1
cdr3_nt: TGTGCCAGCAGTGACCGGGACAGGCAGTTCTTC
cdr3_aa: CASSDRDRQFF

j_call: TRBJ2-5
clone_size: .
v_call: TRBV14
d_call: TRBD2
cdr3_nt: TGTGCCAGCAGCCAAATGTCTAGCGGGAGACAGACCCAGTACTTC
cdr3_aa: CASSQMSSGRQTQYF

j_call: TRBJ1-5
clone_size: .
v_call: TRBV19
d_call: .
cdr3_nt: TGTGCCAGTAGGGGCTTTCCCTGGTATAGCAATCAGCCCCAGCATTTT
cdr3_aa: CASRGFPWYSNQPQHF

j_call: TRBJ1-2
clone_size: once
v_call: TRBV7-2
d_call: TRBD1
cdr3_nt: TGTGCCAGCAGCTTAATTACAGGGGGCGCGGGTAACTATGGCTACACCTTC
cdr3_aa: CASSLITGGAGNYGYTF

j_call: TRBJ2-2
clone_size: .
v_call: TRBV6-5
d_call: .
cdr3_nt: TGTGCCAGCAGTTATTACGCTAGCGGGGAGCTGTTTTTT
cdr3_aa: CASSYYASGELFF

j_call: TRBJ2-7
clone_size: .
v_call: TRBV25-1
d_call: .
cdr3_nt: TGTGCCAGCAGTGAATCAGGGGTTTCGGTTCCCGAGCAGTACTTC
cdr3_aa: CASSESGVSVPEQYF

j_call: TRBJ1-2
clone_size: .
v_call: TRBV29-1
d_call: TRBD1
cdr3_nt: TGCAGCGTTGTAGGACAGGGTAACTATGGCTACACCTTC
cdr3_aa: CSVVGQGNYGYTF